This entry lists 26 T cell receptor beta chains sequenced from one sample in a study of blood T cell repertoires in COVID-19. Clones were read by immunoSEQ multiplex PCR, and TCRdb kept only the in-frame ones, dropping some. This sample yields roughly 200,000 clones, of which around 90% are seen a single time; around 0.5% belongs to the top ten. The sequenced material came from peripheral blood. The source is a man aged 45-65 years with acute or convalescent COVID-19.

V is TRBV19 and J is TRBJ1-3; no clear D gene. Germline loops: CDR1 LNHDA, CDR2 SQIVND (reference sequence). V lost 4 bases, J lost 3 bases, and 13 bases lay in between. This CDR3 spans 15 amino acids. The CDR3 spells CASSTLSPLGNTIYF. CDR3 bases: TGTGCCAGTAGTACGTTGAGTCCGCTTGGAAACACCATATATTTT.

The genes are TRBV7-9 and TRBJ2-4; TRBD2 agrees at 7 bases. This CDR3 is built from 15 residues. Germline V gene data show CDR1 as SEHNR and CDR2 as FQNEAQ (reference sequence). The junction had 6 bases not matched to a gene; V was cut back by 2 bases and J by 5 bases. CDR3 nucleotides: TGTGCCAGCAGCTTAAGTGGCGGGGGACAAAACATTCAGTACTTC. Amino acids: CASSLSGGGQNIQYF.

The V call is TRBV29-1, the J call TRBJ1-2, with a weak D call TRBD1 (5 bases). Germline V gene sequence: CDR1 SQVTM, CDR2 ANQGSEA. There are 12 residues in the CDR3. V was shortened by 4 bases and J by 2 bases, with 8 bases between the two germline ends. In DNA, the CDR3 is TGCAGCGTTGGTCCAGGGAACTATGGCTACACCTTC. This codes for CSVGPGNYGYTF.

In this sample, this clone turned up once. The same CDR3 arises from other DNA sequences in this sample as well. The genes are TRBV5-1 and TRBJ2-5; TRBD2 matches at 14 bases. This CDR3 has 15 residues. In germline, CDR1 is SGHRS, CDR2 YFSETQ. Unmatched junction bases numbered 3, after V lost 4 bases and J lost 4 bases. In DNA, the CDR3 is TGCGCCAGCAGCCTGACTAGCGGGGGGGGAGAGACCCAGTACTTC. Translated, it gives CASSLTSGGGETQYF.

This clone is a singleton in its sample. This chain uses TRBV7-9 with TRBJ2-1; 9 nucleotides agree with TRBD1. The CDR3 consists of 16 residues. Germline-derived CDR1 and CDR2 are SEHNR and FQNEAQ (reference sequence). The junction had 7 bases not matched to a gene; V was cut back by 5 bases and J by 2 bases. In DNA form, the CDR3 reads TGTGCCAGCAGCGGTCCGGGACAGGGTGCCTACAATGAGCAGTTCTTC. This codes for CASSGPGQGAYNEQFF. Supplemented by reference TRBV7-9 and TRBJ2-1, the full variable domain reads DTGVSQNPRHKITKRGQNVTFRCDPISEHNRLYWYRQTLGQGPEFLTYFQNEAQLEKSRLLSDRFSAERPKGSFSTLEIQRTEQGDSAMYLCASSGPGQGAYNEQFFGPGTRLTVL.

V usage is TRBV18 and J usage is TRBJ2-2; a possible D gene is TRBD1 (5 bases). This CDR3 has 15 amino acids. Per germline, CDR1 KGHSH and CDR2 LQKENI. Trimming took 2 bases from V and 6 from J, leaving 13 bases between them. CDR3 loop: CASSPEAGIAGELFF. The CDR3 DNA is TGTGCCAGCTCACCAGAAGCAGGGATTGCCGGGGAGCTGTTTTTT.

This clone was recorded once. This chain joins TRBV14 and TRBJ2-2, with 7 bases identical to TRBD2. After removal of 4 bases from V and 6 bases from J, the junction contained 14 bases not matched to a gene. Germline CDR1 is SGHDN and CDR2 is FVKESK. The CDR3 sequence is 17 residues long. CDR3 protein: CASSLKRTGGKAGELFF. Written as DNA, the CDR3 is TGTGCCAGCAGCCTGAAGAGGACGGGAGGTAAAGCCGGGGAGCTGTTTTTT.

The genes are TRBV5-6 and TRBJ2-7, with 7 bases matching TRBD1. This CDR3 has 13 amino acids. Germline V gene data show CDR1 as SGHDT and CDR2 as YYEEEE. The V gene end was trimmed by 3 bases and the J gene end by 5 bases; junction bases not matched to a gene: 5. The CDR3 bases are TGTGCCAGCAGCTGGCAGGGGGTCGACGAGCAGTACTTC. Translated: CASSWQGVDEQYF.

This sequence joins TRBV6-6 and TRBJ1-1; 9 bases agree with TRBD1. The trim removed 6 bases at V and 6 bases at J, leaving 11 bases unmatched. CDR3 length equals 15 residues. Germline V CDR1 and CDR2: MNHNY, SVGAGI (reference sequence). The DNA of the CDR3 is TGTGCCAGCAGAGACAGGGGGAGGAACAACGCTGAAGCTTTCTTT. This sequence encodes CASRDRGRNNAEAFF.

The J gene is TRBJ2-1, the V gene TRBV11-2; 15 bases fit TRBD2. The CDR3 consists of 18 residues. Trimming took 5 bases from V and 0 from J; bases not matched to a gene: 5. Germline CDR1 and CDR2: SGHAT and FQNNGV. CDR3 DNA: TGTGCCAGCAGCACCGGGACTAGCGGGAGGAGCTCCTACAATGAGCAGTTCTTC. This translates into CASSTGTSGRSSYNEQFF.

In this sample, this clone turned up a few times. The V and J genes are TRBV10-3 and TRBJ1-4, with D possibly matching TRBD1 (5 bases). V was cut by 3 bases and J by 6 bases, with 11 bases left in between. CDR1 is ENHRY and CDR2 is SYGVKD in the germline V gene. This CDR3 is built from 14 residues. The CDR3 nucleotides read TGTGCCATCAGTGATTCCGGGACTGATGAAAAACTGTTTTTT. Translated, it gives CAISDSGTDEKLFF.

The rearrangement uses TRBV27 and TRBJ2-1, with D perhaps TRBD1 (5 bases). This CDR3 region has 13 residues. V lost 3 bases and J lost 8, with 11 bases in between. The V gene's germline CDR1 is MNHEY and CDR2 SMNVEV (reference sequence). CDR3 in amino acids: CASSFAGLHEQFF. The CDR3 DNA reads TGTGCCAGCAGTTTTGCAGGGTTACATGAGCAGTTCTTC.

The J gene is TRBJ1-4, the V gene TRBV30, with D possibly matching TRBD1 (6 bases). Deletions cut 3 bases from V and 7 bases from J, with 18 bases between. The germline CDR1 and CDR2 sequences are GTSNPN and SVGIG (reference sequence). The CDR3 is made up of 15 amino acids. In nucleotides, the CDR3 is TGTGCCTGGAGGTCGGGGCAGGGGCGAGTTGAAAAACTGTTTTTT. It encodes CAWRSGQGRVEKLFF.

The chain combines TRBV7-2 with TRBJ2-1, with D tentatively TRBD2 (5 bases). This CDR3 spans 15 amino acids. In germline, CDR1 is SGHTA, CDR2 FQGNSA. Trimming removed 5 bases from V and 12 bases from J, with 23 bases in between. CDR3 bases: TGTGCCAGCAGCCCGGGGTCTGTTGATTATGGGGTGCAGTTCTTC. Residues: CASSPGSVDYGVQFF.

The CDR3: CASSPNREIGYGYTF. The CDR3 nucleotides read TGTGCCAGCAGCCCAAACAGGGAAATCGGCTATGGCTACACCTTC. This sequence joins TRBV6-5 and TRBJ1-2; TRBD1 is a possible D gene (6 bases). The V gene lost 6 bases and the J gene lost 4 bases, with 18 bases spanning the gap. Germline V gene sequence: CDR1 MNHEY, CDR2 SVGAGI. The CDR3 loop spans 15 amino acids.

The rearrangement links TRBV19 to TRBJ1-2, with D perhaps matching TRBD1 (5 bases). The ends were cut back, 3 bases at V and 1 base at J, with 12 bases in the middle. Looked up from germline, CDR1 is LNHDA and CDR2 is SQIVND (reference sequence). This CDR3 has 15 amino acids. As DNA, the CDR3 is TGTGCCAGTAGTATGAGTAGGGGACTTAACTATGGCTACACCTTC. Translation gives CASSMSRGLNYGYTF.

The rearrangement uses TRBV9 and TRBJ1-2, with a possible D match to TRBD1 (6 bases). V lost 4 bases and J lost 5, with 12 bases in between. This CDR3 has 13 amino acids. Germline V gene data show CDR1 as SGDLS and CDR2 as YYNGEE. The DNA of the CDR3 is TGTGCCAGCAGCCAACAGGGAGGGTATGGCTACACCTTC. Encoded protein: CASSQQGGYGYTF.

This clone was seen once. The chain joins TRBV5-6 to TRBJ2-7, with D possibly TRBD2 on 5 matching bases. The CDR3 is 13 amino acids. Looked up from germline, CDR1 is SGHDT and CDR2 is YYEEEE. Trimming stripped 1 base from V and 2 bases from J, with 7 bases between. CDR3: CASSLSGTYEQYV. In DNA, the CDR3 is TGTGCCAGCAGCTTGTCCGGGACCTACGAGCAGTACGTC.

The chain combines TRBV6-6 with TRBJ2-1; 10 positions agree with TRBD2. Germline trimming cut 8 bases from V and 5 bases from J; bases unmatched to any gene: 9. In germline, CDR1 is MNHNY, CDR2 SVGAGI (reference sequence). The CDR3 extends over 15 amino acids. CDR3 sequence (DNA): TGTGCCAGCGGAAAAGCGGGGGGGGTCCACAATGAGCAGTTCTTC. Residues: CASGKAGGVHNEQFF.

The chain combines TRBV7-3 with TRBJ2-3; weak D call: TRBD2 (7 bases). The CDR3 runs 16 residues. Germline lookup yields CDR1 SGHTA and CDR2 FQGTGA. Trimming cost V 1 base and J 3 bases, with 14 bases left between them. The CDR3 DNA sequence: TGTGCCAGCAGCTTAATGGCGGGGGCCACGACAGATACGCAGTATTTT. Its protein product is CASSLMAGATTDTQYF.

The rearrangement uses TRBV15 and TRBJ2-7; tentative D call: TRBD1 (6 bases). Germline-derived CDR1 and CDR2 are LNHNV and YYDKDF (reference sequence). V was clipped by 4 bases and J by 6 bases, with 13 bases between them. The CDR3 runs to 13 residues. The CDR3 region is CATSKQLGGEQYF. DNA of the CDR3: TGTGCCACCAGCAAACAACTAGGGGGCGAGCAGTACTTC.

The rearrangement joins TRBV15 to TRBJ1-2; TRBD1 matches at 8 bases. From germline, CDR1 is LNHNV and CDR2 YYDKDF (reference sequence). After removal of 0 bases from V and 2 bases from J, the junction contained 11 bases not matched to a gene. The CDR3 sequence is 18 residues long. CDR3 coding DNA: TGTGCCACCAGCAGAGAGAGGCCCTTCCAGGGGGCGAACTATGGCTACACCTTC. It codes for CATSRERPFQGANYGYTF.

The J gene is TRBJ1-3, the V gene TRBV21-1. TRBV21-1 is shown as a pseudogene. There are 13 residues in the CDR3. CDR3 in amino acids: CAHFGFSGNTIYF. CDR3 coding DNA: TGTGCCCACTTCGGGTTCTCTGGAAACACCATATATTTT.

This chain links TRBV13 with TRBJ1-6; 7 bases fit TRBD1. Losses at the gene ends were 6 bases for V and 7 bases for J; bases not matched to a gene: 12. CDR3 length: 16 amino acids. Germline assignment: CDR1 PRHDT and CDR2 FYEKMQ (reference sequence). Here the CDR3 reads CASSYTGDRRNSPLHF. The CDR3 DNA sequence: TGTGCCAGCAGTTACACCGGGGACAGAAGAAATTCACCCCTCCACTTT.

The chain is built from TRBV7-2 and TRBJ2-1; no clear D. CDR3 size: 14 residues. CDR1 SGHTA and CDR2 FQGNSA come from the germline V gene. Deletions cut 3 bases from V and 0 bases from J, with 6 bases between. Written as DNA, the CDR3 is TGTGCCAGCAGCTTCCGGAGCTCCTACAATGAGCAGTTCTTC. It translates to CASSFRSSYNEQFF.

The V call is TRBV11-3, the J call TRBJ2-1; 8 bases fit TRBD2. V trimming: 5 bases; J trimming: 11 bases; junction bases outside the gene matches: 8. CDR1 is SGHNT, CDR2 YENEEA, per germline. The CDR3 has 13 amino acids. DNA of the CDR3: TGTGCCAGCAGCCAAGGCGGGGGGAGTAAGCAGTTCTTC. It specifies CASSQGGGSKQFF.